Sequencing of this TCR beta chain was carried out in a study of blood T cell repertoires in COVID-19. Background on the study: PBMCs, B-cell-depleted T cells, or T cells were the source of the cDNA or gDNA that made up the material.

Germline-derived CDR1 and CDR2 are SGHTA and FQGNSA. CDR3 length equals 16 residues. Trimming took 0 bases from V and 0 from J, leaving 10 bases between them. Assay: immunoSEQ multiplex PCR; the TCRdb copy retains only in-frame clones and omits some. The sample carries under 250,000 clones, 88% recorded once. Sequenced input: peripheral blood. This chain uses TRBV7-2 with TRBJ2-3; tentative D call: TRBD2 (6 bases). The receptor comes from a woman in her twenties or thirties with COVID-19, enrolled during active disease. In DNA form, the CDR3 reads TGTGCCAGCAGCTTAGCCCCGGGACTTAGCACAGATACGCAGTATTTT. It yields the protein CASSLAPGLSTDTQYF.